This T cell receptor (beta chain) was observed in a study of breast tumors, draining lymph nodes, adjacent tissues. Study conclusions and caveats: Tumor T cell lymph node origin was a supported hypothesis, not proven. Findings are consistent with lymph node origin and intratumoral expansion of most tumor T cells. Luminal-like breast cancer showed significantly higher tumor–nontumor repertoire similarity than basal-like.

Each CDR3 protein is one row after TCRdb ran MiXCR on the multiplex PCR reads. The sample lists 17,000 or so distinct CDR3 sequences, roughly 46% occurring once. This clonotype appeared many times. Its antigen is unidentified. This clone may be a read error of a much larger clone one base away. The CDR3 extends over 17 amino acids. Per germline, CDR1 SGHTS and CDR2 YDEGEE. The receptor comes from a female donor with breast cancer. Some clones in this sample may be carry-over from other donors' samples. The sample consisted of tumor-adjacent breast tissue. V is TRBV5-8 and J is TRBJ2-7, with a possible D match to TRBD2 (5 bases). CDR3 sequence (DNA): TGTGCCAGCAGCCAGAGAAGCGCGAGGGCCCCAAGCTACAAGCAGTACTTC. Amino acids: CASSQRSARAPSYKQYF.